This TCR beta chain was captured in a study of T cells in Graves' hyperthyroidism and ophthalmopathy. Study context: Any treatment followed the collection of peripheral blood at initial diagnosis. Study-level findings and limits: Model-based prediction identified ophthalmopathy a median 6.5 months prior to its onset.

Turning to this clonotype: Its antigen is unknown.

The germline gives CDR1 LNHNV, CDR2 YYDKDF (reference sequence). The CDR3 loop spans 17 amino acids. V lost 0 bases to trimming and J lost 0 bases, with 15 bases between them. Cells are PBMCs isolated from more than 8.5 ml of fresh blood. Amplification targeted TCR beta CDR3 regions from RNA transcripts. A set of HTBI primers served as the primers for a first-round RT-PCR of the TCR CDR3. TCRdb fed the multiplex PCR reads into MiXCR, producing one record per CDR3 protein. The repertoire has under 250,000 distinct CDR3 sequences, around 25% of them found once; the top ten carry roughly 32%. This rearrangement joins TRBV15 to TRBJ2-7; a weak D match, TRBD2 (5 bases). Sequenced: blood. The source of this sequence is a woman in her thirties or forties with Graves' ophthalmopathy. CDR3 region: CATSRDLRRGHSYEQYF. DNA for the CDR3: TGTGCCACCAGCAGAGACTTGCGGCGCGGGCACTCCTACGAGCAGTACTTC.